The 7 T cell receptor beta chains reported below all come from one sample, sequenced in a study of T cell clonality in common variable immunodeficiency. Sequencing was performed with immunoSEQ multiplex PCR; in TCRdb, only in-frame clones are kept and a portion is missing. The sample holds 35,000 or so clones, and no clone turns up only once. Sequencing used peripheral blood mononuclear cells. The receptors were sampled from a person between 18 and 75 years old in good health.

This clone was recorded at least ten times. The covered CDR3 bases are TGTGCCAGCCGCGAGGCGGCCTACAATGAG. Encoded protein: CASREAAYNE. The CDR3 in full is CASREAAYNEQFF. V and J are TRBV7-2 and TRBJ2-1; D remains unclear. The DNA ends 3 residues before the CDR3 does, and the rest of the CDR3 is filled in from the germline J gene. The ends were cut back, 8 bases at V and 2 bases at J, with 10 bases in the middle. The CDR3 spans 13 residues. Germline V CDR1 and CDR2: SGHTA, FQGNSA.

The sample holds many counts of this clone. The CDR3 is cut off 3 residues early in the read; its end comes from the germline J gene. The V call is TRBV5-1, the J call TRBJ2-7; perhaps TRBD1 as D (5 bases). This CDR3 has 18 residues. V shed 0 bases and J shed 0 bases, with 19 bases lying between them. Germline CDR1 and CDR2: SGHRS and YFSETQ. The part of the CDR3 DNA that was read is TGCGCCAGCAGCTTGGATTGGGCAAACAGGCCACTCTCCTACGAG. Protein: CASSLDWANRPLSYE. The CDR3, in full, reads CASSLDWANRPLSYEQYF.

In its sample, this clone was seen many times. The read gets to within 3 residues of the CDR3 end, and the germline J gene fills in the rest. This chain connects TRBV30 to TRBJ2-6, with D perhaps matching TRBD2 (6 bases). The germline V and J ends were trimmed by 5 bases and 0 bases, with 14 bases remaining between them. This CDR3 is built from 16 residues. The germline V gene encodes CDR1 GTSNPN and CDR2 SVGIG (reference sequence). The CDR3 is CAWGSGVSSGANVLTF. The DNA read from the CDR3 is TGTGCCTGGGGTAGCGGAGTTAGCTCTGGGGCCAACGTC.

At least ten counts were recorded for this clone. The observed sequence ends 3 residues before the CDR3 terminus, with the missing tail filled in from the germline J gene. V usage is TRBV6-2 or TRBV6-3 and J usage is TRBJ2-3, with 9 bases identical to TRBD2. The germline CDR1 and CDR2 sequences are MNHEY and SVGEGT. Losses at the gene ends were 2 bases for V and 1 base for J; bases not matched to a gene: 4. The CDR3 runs to 16 residues. The sequenced CDR3 bases are TGTGCCAGCAGTTACGTGACTAGCGGACGCACAGATACG. This codes for CASSYVTSGRTDT. From start to end, the CDR3 is CASSYVTSGRTDTQYF.

This clone has ten or more counts. The read halts 3 residues ahead of the CDR3 end, with the missing end drawn from the germline J gene. The genes are TRBV19 and TRBJ2-7, with 10 bases fitting TRBD1. The V segment lost 3 bases and the J segment 5 bases; nucleotides outside the gene matches: 10. The CDR3 is 16 residues long. CDR1 is LNHDA, CDR2 SQIVND, per germline (reference sequence). The CDR3 loop reads CASSILGGTGDDEQYF. The covered CDR3 bases are TGTGCCAGTAGTATTCTCGGTGGGACAGGGGACGACGAG.

This clone has a count of ten or more. The read falls 3 residues short of the CDR3 end, and the missing part is taken from the germline J gene. The rearrangement joins TRBV9 to TRBJ1-3; perhaps TRBD1 as D (5 bases). CDR1 is SGDLS and CDR2 is YYNGEE in the germline V gene. The CDR3 is 16 residues long. The V and J ends lost 4 bases and 0 bases respectively, with 14 bases between them. CDR3 residues: CASSPQGTVSGNTIYF. The sequenced CDR3 bases are TGTGCCAGCAGCCCCCAGGGAACAGTCTCTGGAAACACC.

The sample holds many counts of this clone. The read ends 3 residues early relative to the CDR3; the germline J gene fills the gap. This sequence joins TRBV12-3 or TRBV12-4 and TRBJ1-6, with a tentative D call TRBD1 (5 bases). CDR3 length: 14 amino acids. V lost 3 bases and J lost 8, with 11 bases in between. This CDR3 is CASSLGTSYSPLHF. CDR3 bases read: TGTGCCAGCAGTTTGGGGACTTCATATTCACCC.